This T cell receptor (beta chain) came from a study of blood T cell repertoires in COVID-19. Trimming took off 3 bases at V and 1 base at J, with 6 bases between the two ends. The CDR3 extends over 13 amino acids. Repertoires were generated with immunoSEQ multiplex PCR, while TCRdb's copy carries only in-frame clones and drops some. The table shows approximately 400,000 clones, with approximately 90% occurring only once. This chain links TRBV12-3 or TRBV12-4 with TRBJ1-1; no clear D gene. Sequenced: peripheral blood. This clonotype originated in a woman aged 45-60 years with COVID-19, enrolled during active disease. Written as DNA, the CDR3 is TGTGCCAGCAGTTTTGAGAGGAACACTGAAGCTTTCTTT. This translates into CASSFERNTEAFF.